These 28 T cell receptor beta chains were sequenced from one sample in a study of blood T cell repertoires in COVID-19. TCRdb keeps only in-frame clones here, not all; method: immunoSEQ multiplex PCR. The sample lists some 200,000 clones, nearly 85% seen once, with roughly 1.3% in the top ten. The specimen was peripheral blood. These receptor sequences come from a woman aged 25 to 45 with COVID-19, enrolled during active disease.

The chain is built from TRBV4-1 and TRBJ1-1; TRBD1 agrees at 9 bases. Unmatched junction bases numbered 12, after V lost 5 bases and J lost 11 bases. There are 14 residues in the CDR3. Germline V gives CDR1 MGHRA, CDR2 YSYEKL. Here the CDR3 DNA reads TGCGCCAGCAGCTCCCGGACAGGGGACAATGTTGCTTTCTTT. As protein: CASSSRTGDNVAFF.

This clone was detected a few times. CDR3 sequence (DNA): TGTGCCAGCAGACCCGGGACAGGAACCTACGAGCAGTACTTC. Amino acids: CASRPGTGTYEQYF. The V call is TRBV6-6, the J call TRBJ2-7, with 8 bases aligning to TRBD1. The V gene's germline CDR1 is MNHNY and CDR2 SVGAGI (reference sequence). The CDR3 runs 14 residues. The ends lost 6 bases at V and 2 bases at J; junction bases unmatched: 6.

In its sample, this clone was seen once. CDR3: CASSLPIGQGASGYTF. Here the CDR3 DNA reads TGTGCCAGCAGCTTACCCATCGGACAGGGGGCAAGTGGCTACACCTTC. V usage is TRBV7-2 and J usage is TRBJ1-2; 11 positions agree with TRBD1. Germline V gene lookup returns CDR1 SGHTA and CDR2 FQGNSA. CDR3 size: 16 residues. V trimming: 2 bases; J trimming: 7 bases; junction bases outside the gene matches: 9.

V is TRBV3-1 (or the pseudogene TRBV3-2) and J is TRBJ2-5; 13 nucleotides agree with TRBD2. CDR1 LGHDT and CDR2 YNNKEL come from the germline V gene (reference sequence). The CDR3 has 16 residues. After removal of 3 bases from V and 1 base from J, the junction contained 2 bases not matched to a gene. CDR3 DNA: TGTGCCAGCAGCCAGCGACTAGCGGGGGGCCAAGAGACCCAGTACTTC. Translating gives CASSQRLAGGQETQYF.

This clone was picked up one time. The CDR3 nucleotides are TGCGCCAGCAGCCCAGGGGGCCAAGGGGCCAACGTCCTGACTTTC. Protein: CASSPGGQGANVLTF. The chain recombines TRBV5-1 with TRBJ2-6; TRBD1 agrees at 8 bases. The CDR3 consists of 15 residues. From germline, CDR1 is SGHRS and CDR2 YFSETQ. Trimming at V came to 4 bases and at J to 4 bases, leaving 4 bases not matched to a gene.

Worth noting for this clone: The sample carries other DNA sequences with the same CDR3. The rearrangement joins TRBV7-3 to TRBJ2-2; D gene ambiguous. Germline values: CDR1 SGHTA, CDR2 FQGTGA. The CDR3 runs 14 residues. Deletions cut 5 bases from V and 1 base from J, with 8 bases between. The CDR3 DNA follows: TGTGCCAGCAGCCCCGGCGGGAACACCGGGGAGCTGTTTTTT. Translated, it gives CASSPGGNTGELFF.

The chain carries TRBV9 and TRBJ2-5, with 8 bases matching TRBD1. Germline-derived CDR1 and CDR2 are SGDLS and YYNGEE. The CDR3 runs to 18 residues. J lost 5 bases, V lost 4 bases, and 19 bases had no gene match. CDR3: CASSPHSAGQAGWETQYF. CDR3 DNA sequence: TGTGCCAGCAGCCCCCACAGCGCGGGACAGGCAGGGTGGGAGACCCAGTACTTC.

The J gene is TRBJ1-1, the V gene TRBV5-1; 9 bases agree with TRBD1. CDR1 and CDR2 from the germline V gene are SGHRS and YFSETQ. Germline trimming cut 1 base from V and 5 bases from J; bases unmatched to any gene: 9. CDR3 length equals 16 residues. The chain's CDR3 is CASSLSLQGAGTEAFF. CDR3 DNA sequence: TGCGCCAGCAGCTTGTCCCTACAGGGGGCTGGGACTGAAGCTTTCTTT.

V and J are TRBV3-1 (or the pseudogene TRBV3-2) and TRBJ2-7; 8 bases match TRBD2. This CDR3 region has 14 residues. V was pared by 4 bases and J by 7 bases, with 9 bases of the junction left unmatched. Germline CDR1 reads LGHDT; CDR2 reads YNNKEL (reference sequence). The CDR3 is CASSRRGGRHEQYF. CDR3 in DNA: TGTGCCAGCAGCCGGAGGGGCGGGAGGCATGAGCAGTACTTC.

The CDR3 loop is CASSSDWGRNEQFF. The CDR3 nucleotides are TGTGCCAGCAGTTCCGATTGGGGGAGGAATGAGCAGTTCTTC. The chain carries TRBV27 and TRBJ2-1; D is perhaps TRBD2 (6 bases). This CDR3 spans 14 amino acids. The V end was cut by 4 bases, the J end by 7 bases, with 14 bases between. The V gene's germline CDR1 is MNHEY and CDR2 SMNVEV (reference sequence).

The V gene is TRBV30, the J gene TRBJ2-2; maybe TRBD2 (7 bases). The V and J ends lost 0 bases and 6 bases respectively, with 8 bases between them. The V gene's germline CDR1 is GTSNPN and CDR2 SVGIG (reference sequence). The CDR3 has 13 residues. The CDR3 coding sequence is TGTGCCTGGAGTGTAGGGGGGGCCGGGGAGCTGTTTTTT. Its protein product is CAWSVGGAGELFF.

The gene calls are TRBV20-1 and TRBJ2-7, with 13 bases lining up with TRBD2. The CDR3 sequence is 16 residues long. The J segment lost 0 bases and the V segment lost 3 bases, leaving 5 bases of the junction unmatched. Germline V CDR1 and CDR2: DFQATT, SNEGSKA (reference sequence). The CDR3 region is CSASELAGGYSYEQYF. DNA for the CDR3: TGCAGTGCTAGTGAACTAGCGGGAGGGTACTCCTACGAGCAGTACTTC.

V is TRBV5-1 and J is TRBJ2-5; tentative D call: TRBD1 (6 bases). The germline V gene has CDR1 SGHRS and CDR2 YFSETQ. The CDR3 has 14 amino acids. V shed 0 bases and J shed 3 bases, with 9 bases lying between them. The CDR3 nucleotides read TGCGCCAGCAGCTTGGGGACAGCCAAAGAGACCCAGTACTTC. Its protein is CASSLGTAKETQYF.

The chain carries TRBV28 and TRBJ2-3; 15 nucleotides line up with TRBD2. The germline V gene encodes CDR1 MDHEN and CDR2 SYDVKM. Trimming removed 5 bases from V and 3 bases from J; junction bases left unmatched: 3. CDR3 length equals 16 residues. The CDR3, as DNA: TGTGCCAGCAGTCCCGGGACTAGCGGGGGGACAGATACGCAGTATTTT. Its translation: CASSPGTSGGTDTQYF.

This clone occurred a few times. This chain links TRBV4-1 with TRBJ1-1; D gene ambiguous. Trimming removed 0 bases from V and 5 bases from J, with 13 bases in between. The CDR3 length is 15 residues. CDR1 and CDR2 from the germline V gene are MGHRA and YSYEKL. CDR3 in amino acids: CASSQEWGGGTEAFF. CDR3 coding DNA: TGCGCCAGCAGCCAAGAATGGGGAGGTGGGACTGAAGCTTTCTTT.

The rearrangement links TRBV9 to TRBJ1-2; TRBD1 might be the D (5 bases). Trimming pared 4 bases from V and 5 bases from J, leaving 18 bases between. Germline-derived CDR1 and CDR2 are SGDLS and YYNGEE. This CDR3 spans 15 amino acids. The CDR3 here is CASSKERGWHYGYTF. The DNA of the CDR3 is TGTGCCAGCAGCAAAGAGCGGGGCTGGCATTATGGCTACACCTTC.

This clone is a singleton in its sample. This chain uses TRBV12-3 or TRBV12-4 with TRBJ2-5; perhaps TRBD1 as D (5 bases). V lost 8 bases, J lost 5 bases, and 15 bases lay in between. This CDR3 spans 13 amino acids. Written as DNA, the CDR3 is TGTGCCAGCGCCCCGGTGGGGCGGGAGACCCAGTACTTC. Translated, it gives CASAPVGRETQYF.

This CDR3 is CAADGQGNSPLHF. The DNA for the CDR3 is TGTGCCGCTGATGGGCAGGGTAATTCACCCCTCCACTTT. The chain has TRBV30 and TRBJ1-6; a weak D match, TRBD1 (5 bases). The ends were cut back, 8 bases at V and 6 bases at J, with 14 bases in the middle. Germline CDR1 and CDR2: GTSNPN and SVGIG (reference sequence). CDR3 length: 13 amino acids.

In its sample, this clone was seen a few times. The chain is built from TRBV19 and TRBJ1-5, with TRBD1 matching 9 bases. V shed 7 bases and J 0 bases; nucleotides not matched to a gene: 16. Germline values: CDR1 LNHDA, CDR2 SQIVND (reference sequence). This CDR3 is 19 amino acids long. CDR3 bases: TGTGCCAGTACCTATCGGGGACAGGGATTTTCGAATAGCAATCAGCCCCAGCATTTT. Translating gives CASTYRGQGFSNSNQPQHF.

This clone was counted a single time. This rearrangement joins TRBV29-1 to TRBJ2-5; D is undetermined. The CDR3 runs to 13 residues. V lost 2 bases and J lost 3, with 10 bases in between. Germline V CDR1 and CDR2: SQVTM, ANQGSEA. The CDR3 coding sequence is TGCAGCGTTGAAATTGTAGTCGAAGAGACCCAGTACTTC. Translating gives CSVEIVVEETQYF.

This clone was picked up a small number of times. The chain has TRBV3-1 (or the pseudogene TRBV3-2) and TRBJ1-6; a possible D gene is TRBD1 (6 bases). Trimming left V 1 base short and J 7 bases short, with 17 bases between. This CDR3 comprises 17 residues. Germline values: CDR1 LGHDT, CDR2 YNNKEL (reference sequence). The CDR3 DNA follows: TGTGCCAGCAGCCAAGGGATCGGGGGGCTGGAGAATTCACCCCTCCACTTT. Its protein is CASSQGIGGLENSPLHF.

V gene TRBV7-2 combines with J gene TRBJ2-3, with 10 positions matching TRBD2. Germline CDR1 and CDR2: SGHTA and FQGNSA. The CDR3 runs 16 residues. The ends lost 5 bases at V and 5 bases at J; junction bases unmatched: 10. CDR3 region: CASSLQLAGPKDTQYF. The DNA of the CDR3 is TGTGCCAGCAGCCTGCAACTAGCGGGACCGAAAGATACGCAGTATTTT. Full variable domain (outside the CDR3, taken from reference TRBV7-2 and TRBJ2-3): GAGVSQSPSNKVTEKGKDVELRCDPISGHTALYWYRQSLGQGLEFLIYFQGNSAPDKSGLPSDRFSAERTGGSVSTLTIQRTQQEDSAVYLCASSLQLAGPKDTQYFGPGTRLTVL.

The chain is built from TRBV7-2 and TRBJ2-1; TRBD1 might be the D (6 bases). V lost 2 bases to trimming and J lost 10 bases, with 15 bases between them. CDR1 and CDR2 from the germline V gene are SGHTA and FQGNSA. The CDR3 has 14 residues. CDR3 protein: CASSLRDMYGEQFF. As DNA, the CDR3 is TGTGCCAGCAGCTTACGGGACATGTACGGGGAGCAGTTCTTC.

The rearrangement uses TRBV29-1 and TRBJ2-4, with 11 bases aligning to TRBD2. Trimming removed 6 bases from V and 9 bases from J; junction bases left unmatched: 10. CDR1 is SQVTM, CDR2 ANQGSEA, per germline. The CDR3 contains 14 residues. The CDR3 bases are TGCAGCGTCGCGAAACTAGCGGGAGAAAGCATTCAGTACTTC. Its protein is CSVAKLAGESIQYF.

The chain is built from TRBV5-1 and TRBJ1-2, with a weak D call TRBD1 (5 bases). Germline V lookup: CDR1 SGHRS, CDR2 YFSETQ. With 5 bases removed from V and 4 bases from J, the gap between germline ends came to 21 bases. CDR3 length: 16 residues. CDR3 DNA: TGCGCCAGCAGAGTATCCGGGACTCAAGGGGCCTATGGCTACACCTTC. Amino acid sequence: CASRVSGTQGAYGYTF.

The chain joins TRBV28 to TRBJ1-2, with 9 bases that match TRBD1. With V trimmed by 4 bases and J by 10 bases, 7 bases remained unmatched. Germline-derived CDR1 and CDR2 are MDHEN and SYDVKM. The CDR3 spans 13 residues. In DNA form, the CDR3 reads TGTGCCAGCAGTTATGGGACAGGGATTGACTACACCTTC. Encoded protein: CASSYGTGIDYTF.

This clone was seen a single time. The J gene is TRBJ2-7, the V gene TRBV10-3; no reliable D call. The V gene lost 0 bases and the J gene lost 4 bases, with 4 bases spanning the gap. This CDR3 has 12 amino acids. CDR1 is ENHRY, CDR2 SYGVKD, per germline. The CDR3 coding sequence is TGTGCCATCAGTGAGTCCAGGTACGAGCAGTACTTC. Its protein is CAISESRYEQYF.

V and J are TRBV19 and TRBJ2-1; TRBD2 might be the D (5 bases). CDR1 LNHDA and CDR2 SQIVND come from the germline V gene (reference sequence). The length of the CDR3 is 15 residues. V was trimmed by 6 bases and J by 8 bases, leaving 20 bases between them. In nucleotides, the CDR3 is TGTGCCAGTAGCCCTCCGGGGTCGAATTACGATGAGCAGTTCTTC. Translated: CASSPPGSNYDEQFF.